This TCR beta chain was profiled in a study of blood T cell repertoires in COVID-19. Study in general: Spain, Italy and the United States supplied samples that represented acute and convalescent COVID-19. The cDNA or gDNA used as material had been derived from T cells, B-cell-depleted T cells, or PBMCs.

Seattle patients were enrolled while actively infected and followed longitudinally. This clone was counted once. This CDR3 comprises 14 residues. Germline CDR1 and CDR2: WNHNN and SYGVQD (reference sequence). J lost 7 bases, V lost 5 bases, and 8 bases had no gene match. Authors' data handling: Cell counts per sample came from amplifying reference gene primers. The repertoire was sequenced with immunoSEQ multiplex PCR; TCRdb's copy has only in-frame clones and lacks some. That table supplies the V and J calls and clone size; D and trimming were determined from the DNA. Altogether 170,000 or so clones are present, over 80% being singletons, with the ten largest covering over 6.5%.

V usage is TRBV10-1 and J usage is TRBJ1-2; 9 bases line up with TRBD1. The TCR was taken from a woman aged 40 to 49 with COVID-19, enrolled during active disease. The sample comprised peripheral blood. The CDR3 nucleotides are TGCGCCAGCAGTAGCACAGGGGGCTTTGGTGGCTACACCTTC. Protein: CASSSTGGFGGYTF.